This T cell receptor beta chain was captured in a study of CD8+CD57+ T cells in acquired aplastic anemia. As for the study in general: Mean yield of DNA from sorted CD4+ and CD8+ cells was 3 to 3.5 ug.

In patients chosen for sequencing, flow cytometry had shown CD8+CD57+ cell expansion. Genomic DNA templated the TCR beta VDJ and CDR3 profiling. TCRdb re-called the reads through MiXCR, storing one row per CDR3 protein. Altogether approximately 300,000 distinct CDR3 sequences are present, 56% being singletons, with the ten largest covering under 1.5%. There are many counts of this clonotype. V lost 8 bases to trimming and J lost 9 bases; unmatched junction nucleotides: 9. CDR3 length: 13 residues. CDR1 LNHDA and CDR2 SQIVND come from the germline V gene (reference sequence). J is TRBJ2-1 and V is TRBV19; 8 bases map to TRBD2. This sequence was found in a human donor with aplastic anemia. The material sequenced was sorted CD4+, CD8+, or CD8+CD57+ T cells (not recorded which) from PBMCs. The DNA of the CDR3 is TGTGCCAGTTGCAAGCGGGAGTTGACTGAGCAGTTCTTC. Encoded protein: CASCKRELTEQFF.